Relative to its sample, the clone carrying this T cell receptor beta chain is medium-sized. CDR1 DFQATT and CDR2 SNEGSKA come from the germline V gene (reference sequence). V lost 0 bases and J lost 5; bases outside the gene matches: 13. The CDR3 has 16 residues. The entry originates in a study of prognosis after radiotherapy for stage I lung cancer. CDR3 of TCR beta was amplified from genomic DNA via a two-round multiplex PCR. Gene-specific TRBV and TRBJ primers were used in PCR round one. TCRdb passed the multiplex PCR reads through MiXCR, listing each CDR3 protein once. The data show 13,000 or so distinct CDR3 sequences, approximately 53% seen once.

The TCR originated in a donor aged 50 or older with non-small cell lung cancer. Sequenced material: PBMCs, taken before or after stereotactic body radiation therapy (not recorded which). This rearrangement joins TRBV20-1 to TRBJ2-7, with 7 bases fitting TRBD1. For the CDR3, the DNA is TGCAGTGCTAGAGATTTATCGGACAGGACGTCCCACGAGCAGTACTTC. This translates into CSARDLSDRTSHEQYF.